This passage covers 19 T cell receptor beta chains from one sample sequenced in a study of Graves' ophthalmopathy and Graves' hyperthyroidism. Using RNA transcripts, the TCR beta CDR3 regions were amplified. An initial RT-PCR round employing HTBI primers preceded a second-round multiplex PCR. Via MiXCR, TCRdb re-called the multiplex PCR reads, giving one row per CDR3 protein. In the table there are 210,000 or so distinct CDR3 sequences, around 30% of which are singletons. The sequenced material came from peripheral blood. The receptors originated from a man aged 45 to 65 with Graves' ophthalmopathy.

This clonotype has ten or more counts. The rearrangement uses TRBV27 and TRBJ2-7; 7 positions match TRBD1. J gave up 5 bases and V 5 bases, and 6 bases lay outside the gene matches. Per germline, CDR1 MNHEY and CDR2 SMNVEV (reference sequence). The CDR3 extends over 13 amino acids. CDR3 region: CASSRRDSHEQYF. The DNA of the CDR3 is TGTGCCAGCAGTAGAAGGGACAGCCACGAGCAGTACTTC.

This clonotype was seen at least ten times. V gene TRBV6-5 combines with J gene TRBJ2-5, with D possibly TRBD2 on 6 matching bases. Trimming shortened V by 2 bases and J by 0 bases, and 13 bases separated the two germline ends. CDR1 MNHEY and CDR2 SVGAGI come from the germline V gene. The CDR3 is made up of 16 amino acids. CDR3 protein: CASSYGAGKYQETQYF. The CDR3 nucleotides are TGTGCCAGCAGTTACGGGGCGGGGAAGTACCAAGAGACCCAGTACTTC.

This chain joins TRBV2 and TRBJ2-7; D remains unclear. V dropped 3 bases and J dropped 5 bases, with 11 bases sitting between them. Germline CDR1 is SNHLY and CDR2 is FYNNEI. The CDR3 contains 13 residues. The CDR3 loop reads CASSEAPEHEQYF. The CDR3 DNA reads TGTGCCAGCAGTGAGGCCCCCGAACACGAGCAGTACTTC.

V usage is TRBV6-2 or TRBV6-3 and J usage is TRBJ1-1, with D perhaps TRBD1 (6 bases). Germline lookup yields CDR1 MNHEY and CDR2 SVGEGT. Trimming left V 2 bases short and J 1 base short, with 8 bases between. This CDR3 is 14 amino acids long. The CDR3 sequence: CASSYQQGNTEAFF. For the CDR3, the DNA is TGTGCCAGCAGTTACCAACAGGGGAACACTGAAGCTTTCTTT.

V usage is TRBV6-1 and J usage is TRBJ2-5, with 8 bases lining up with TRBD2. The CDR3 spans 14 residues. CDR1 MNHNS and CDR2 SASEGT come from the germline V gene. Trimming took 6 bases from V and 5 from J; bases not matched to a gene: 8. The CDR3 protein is CASRRPSGGETQYF. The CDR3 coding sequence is TGTGCCAGCAGGCGACCAAGCGGGGGCGAGACCCAGTACTTC.

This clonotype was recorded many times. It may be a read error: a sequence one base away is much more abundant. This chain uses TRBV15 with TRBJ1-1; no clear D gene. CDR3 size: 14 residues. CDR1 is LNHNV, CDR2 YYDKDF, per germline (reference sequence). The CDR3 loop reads CATSSFVGNTEACF. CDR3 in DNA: TGTGCCACCAGCTCCTTCGTGGGTAACACTGAAGCTTGCTTT. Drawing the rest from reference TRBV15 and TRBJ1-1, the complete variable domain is DAMVIQNPRYQVTQFGKPVTLSCSQTLNHNVMYWYQQKSSQAPKLLFHYYDKDFNNEADTPDNFQSRRPNTSFCFLDIRSPGLGDTAMYLCATSSFVGNTEACFGQGTRLTVV.

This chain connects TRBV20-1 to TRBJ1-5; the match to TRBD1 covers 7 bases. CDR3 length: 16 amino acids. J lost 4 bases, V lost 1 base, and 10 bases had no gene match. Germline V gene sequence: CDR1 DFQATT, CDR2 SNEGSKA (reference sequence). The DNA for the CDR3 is TGCAGTGCTAGAGTGGGGGAGGGGGCGAGGAATCAGCCCCAGCATTTT. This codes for CSARVGEGARNQPQHF.

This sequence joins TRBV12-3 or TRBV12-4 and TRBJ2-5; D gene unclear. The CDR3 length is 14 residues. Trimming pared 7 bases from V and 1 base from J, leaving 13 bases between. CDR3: CASTRTAAQETQYF. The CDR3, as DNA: TGTGCCAGCACCCGGACGGCTGCCCAAGAGACCCAGTACTTC.

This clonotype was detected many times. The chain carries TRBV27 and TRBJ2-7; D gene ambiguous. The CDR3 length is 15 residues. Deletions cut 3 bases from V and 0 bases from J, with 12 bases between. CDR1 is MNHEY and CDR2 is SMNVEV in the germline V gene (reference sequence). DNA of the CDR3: TGTGCCAGCAGTTTGAACGTCGACACCTCCTACGAGCAGTACTTC. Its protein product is CASSLNVDTSYEQYF.

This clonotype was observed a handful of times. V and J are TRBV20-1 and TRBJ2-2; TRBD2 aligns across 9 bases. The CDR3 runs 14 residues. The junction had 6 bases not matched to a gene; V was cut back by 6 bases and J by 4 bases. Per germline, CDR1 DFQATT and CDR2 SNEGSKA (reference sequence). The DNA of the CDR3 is TGCAGTGCGCAGCGGGAGGCCCGCACCGGGGAGCTGTTTTTT. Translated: CSAQREARTGELFF.

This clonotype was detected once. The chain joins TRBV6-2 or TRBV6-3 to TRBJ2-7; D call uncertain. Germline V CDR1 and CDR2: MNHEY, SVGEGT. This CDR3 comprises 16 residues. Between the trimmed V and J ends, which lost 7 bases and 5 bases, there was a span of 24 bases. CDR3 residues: CASMYTNSPPIDEQYF. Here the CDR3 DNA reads TGTGCCAGCATGTACACCAACTCCCCGCCGATTGACGAGCAGTACTTC.

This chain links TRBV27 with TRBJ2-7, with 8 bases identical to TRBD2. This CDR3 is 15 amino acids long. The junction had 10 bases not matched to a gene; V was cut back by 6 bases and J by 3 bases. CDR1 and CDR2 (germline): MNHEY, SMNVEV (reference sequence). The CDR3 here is CASRPFTGGDYEQYF. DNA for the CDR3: TGTGCCAGCAGACCCTTTACCGGGGGGGACTACGAGCAGTACTTC.

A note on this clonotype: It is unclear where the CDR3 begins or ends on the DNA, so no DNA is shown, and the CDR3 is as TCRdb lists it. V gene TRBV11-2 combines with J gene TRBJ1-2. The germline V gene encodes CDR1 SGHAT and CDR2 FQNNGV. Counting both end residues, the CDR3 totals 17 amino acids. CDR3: CASSFYICSASEGGYTF.

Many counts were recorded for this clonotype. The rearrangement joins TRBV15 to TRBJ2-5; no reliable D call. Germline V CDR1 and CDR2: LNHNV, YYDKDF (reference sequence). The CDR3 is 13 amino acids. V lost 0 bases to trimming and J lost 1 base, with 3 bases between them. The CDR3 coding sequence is TGTGCCACCAGCAGAGATTTCCAAGAGACCCAGTACTTC. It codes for CATSRDFQETQYF. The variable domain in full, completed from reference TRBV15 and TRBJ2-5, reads DAMVIQNPRYQVTQFGKPVTLSCSQTLNHNVMYWYQQKSSQAPKLLFHYYDKDFNNEADTPDNFQSRRPNTSFCFLDIRSPGLGDTAMYLCATSRDFQETQYFGPGTRLLVL.

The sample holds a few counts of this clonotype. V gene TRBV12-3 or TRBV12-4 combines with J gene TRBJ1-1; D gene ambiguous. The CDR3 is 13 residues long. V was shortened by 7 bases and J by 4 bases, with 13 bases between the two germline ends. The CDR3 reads CASTAGSTTEAFF. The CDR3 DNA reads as TGTGCCAGCACCGCCGGCAGTACCACTGAAGCTTTCTTT.

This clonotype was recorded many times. DNA for the CDR3: TGTGCCAGCAGACGACAGTCCTCAGCCAAAAACATTCAGTACTTC. Protein: CASRRQSSAKNIQYF. This rearrangement joins TRBV6-1 to TRBJ2-4; D perhaps matches TRBD1 (5 bases). CDR3 length: 15 residues. Trimming took 6 bases from V and 0 from J, leaving 12 bases between them. Germline assignment: CDR1 MNHNS and CDR2 SASEGT.

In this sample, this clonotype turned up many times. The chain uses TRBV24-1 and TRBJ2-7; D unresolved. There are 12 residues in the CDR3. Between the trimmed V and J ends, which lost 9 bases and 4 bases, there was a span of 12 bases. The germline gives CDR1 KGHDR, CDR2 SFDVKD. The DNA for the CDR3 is TGTGCCACCGGGCAGACCGAATACGAGCAGTACTTC. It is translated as CATGQTEYEQYF.

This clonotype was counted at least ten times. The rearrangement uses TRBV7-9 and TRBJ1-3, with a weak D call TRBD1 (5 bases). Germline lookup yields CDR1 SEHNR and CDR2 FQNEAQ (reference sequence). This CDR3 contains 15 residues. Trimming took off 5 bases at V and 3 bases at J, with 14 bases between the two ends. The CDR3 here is CASSQDIQLGNTIYF. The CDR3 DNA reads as TGTGCCAGCAGCCAGGACATCCAACTTGGAAACACCATATATTTT.

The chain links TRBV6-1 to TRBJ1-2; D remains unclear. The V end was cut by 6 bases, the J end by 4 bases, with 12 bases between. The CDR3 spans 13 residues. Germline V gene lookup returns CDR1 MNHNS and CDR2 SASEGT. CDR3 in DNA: TGTGCCAGCAGAGCGGAGGACGTCTATGGCTACACCTTC. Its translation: CASRAEDVYGYTF.